Listed below are T cell receptor beta chains from one sample, sequenced in a study of shared clonotypes between healthy human individuals. Data came from immunoSEQ multiplex PCR; TCRdb stores just in-frame clones and leaves some out. Found here are approximately 1,500,000 clones, roughly 96% of them singletons; the top ten hold over 1%. Sequencing input: naive CD4+ T cells sorted from blood. Receptor source: a man aged 25-45 years in good health. Each CDR3 is given with its conserved first and last residue. The D gene is left open where the match is weak. Not all rows give a size; the values are once, few, many and, for expanded clones, a class.

CDR3 protein	CDR3 DNA	V gene	J gene	clone size	D gene
CASTLRGNTIYF	TGTGCCAGCACCCTACGGGGAAACACCATATATTTT	TRBV2	TRBJ1-3	NA	NA
CASSTLRSSYEQYF	TGTGCCAGCAGTACACTCAGGAGCTCCTACGAGCAGTACTTC	TRBV14	TRBJ2-7	NA	NA
CASSWTSGDPPEQFF	TGTGCCAGCAGTTGGACTAGCGGAGACCCCCCTGAGCAGTTCTTC	TRBV6-6	TRBJ2-1	NA	TRBD2
CSVQWTASGNTIYF	TGCAGCGTTCAGTGGACAGCCTCTGGAAACACCATATATTTT	TRBV29-1	TRBJ1-3	NA	NA
CASIVASSYEQYF	TGTGCCAGCATAGTGGCTTCGTCCTACGAGCAGTACTTC	TRBV6-1	TRBJ2-7	once	NA
CASSLEGQGYGYTF	TGTGCCAGCAGCTTAGAGGGACAGGGATATGGCTACACCTTC	TRBV11-2	TRBJ1-2	once	TRBD1
CASSVAERLAGVNTGELFF	TGTGCCAGCAGCGTAGCCGAGAGACTAGCGGGAGTGAACACCGGGGAGCTGTTTTTT	TRBV9	TRBJ2-2	NA	TRBD2
CAITEFAGANVLTF	TGTGCCATCACTGAGTTTGCTGGGGCCAACGTCCTGACTTTC	TRBV10-3	TRBJ2-6	NA	NA
CASSLVDNYYEQYF	TGTGCCAGCAGCTTGGTGGACAACTACTACGAGCAGTACTTC	TRBV5-4	TRBJ2-7	NA	NA
CASSPHPTGNTIYF	TGTGCCAGCAGCCCACATCCTACTGGAAACACCATATATTTT	TRBV7-8	TRBJ1-3	once	NA
CASSEQGYGYTF	TGTGCCAGCAGTGAACAGGGGTATGGCTACACCTTC	TRBV2	TRBJ1-2	NA	NA
CASSVGSGRYEQYF	TGTGCCAGCAGCGTAGGTTCGGGGAGATACGAGCAGTACTTC	TRBV9	TRBJ2-7	NA	NA
CASSLIGRGTGEGLGKLFF	TGTGCCAGCAGCTTGATCGGGCGTGGGACGGGCGAGGGACTAGGAAAACTGTTTTTT	TRBV5-4	TRBJ1-4	NA	NA
CASRWTEWSTDTQYF	TGTGCCAGCAGATGGACAGAATGGAGCACAGATACGCAGTATTTT	TRBV2	TRBJ2-3	NA	NA
CASSHPRLAGVKYNEQFF	TGTGCCAGCAGCCACCCCCGGCTAGCGGGAGTCAAGTACAATGAGCAGTTCTTC	TRBV7-9	TRBJ2-1	NA	TRBD2
CAWSVDPGNQPQHF	TGTGCCTGGAGTGTAGACCCAGGGAATCAGCCCCAGCATTTT	TRBV30	TRBJ1-5	NA	NA
CASRDGQSEAFF	TGTGCCAGCAGAGACGGACAGTCTGAAGCTTTCTTT	TRBV5-4	TRBJ1-1	once	NA
CASSLNRAMNTEAFF	TGTGCCAGCAGTTTAAACAGGGCTATGAACACTGAAGCTTTCTTT	TRBV27	TRBJ1-1	NA	NA